The entry that follows covers one TCR beta chain sequence. The entry originates in a study of shared clonotypes between healthy human individuals. This CDR3 spans 13 amino acids. Germline V CDR1 and CDR2: SGHRS, YFSETQ. Trimming removed 4 bases at V and 8 bases at J, with 15 bases between. Method: immunoSEQ multiplex PCR; TCRdb's copy keeps in-frame clones and lacks some. The sample shows about 640,000 clones, less than 80% of them seen only once. The clonotype was recovered from a woman in her thirties in good health. V gene TRBV5-1 combines with J gene TRBJ1-2, with TRBD1 as a possible D gene (5 bases). Sequenced material: memory CD4+ T cells sorted from blood. Stated subset: CD45RA-negative fraction. The chain's CDR3 is CASSPDTFGGYTF. DNA of the CDR3: TGCGCCAGCAGCCCGGACACCTTTGGCGGCTACACCTTC.